This TCR beta chain was profiled in a study of OX40 agonist ivuxolimab in advanced cancers. Study summary: An agonistic human IgG2 monoclonal antibody against OX40 (CD134) was given.

Excluded were patients having autoimmune disease history or systemic immunosuppression. Some clones are missing from TCRdb's copy, which holds only in-frame ones; the method was immunoSEQ multiplex PCR. The repertoire holds tens of thousands of clones, with 82% as singletons. This receptor was obtained from an adult with an advanced solid tumor such as melanoma, head and neck, liver or kidney cancer. Sequencing was performed on CD4+ or CD8+ T cells sorted from blood, taken in a trial of the OX40 agonist ivuxolimab.

In DNA form, the CDR3 reads TGTGCCTGGAGTATACAGATAAACAGGGGGCTAATTCCCGAGCAGTACTTC. Its protein product is CAWSIQINRGLIPEQYF. The chain links TRBV30 to TRBJ2-7; 9 positions match TRBD1. This CDR3 is built from 17 residues. Germline CDR1 reads GTSNPN; CDR2 reads SVGIG (reference sequence). V lost 2 bases and J lost 6; bases outside the gene matches: 17.